This T cell receptor (beta chain) was sequenced for a study of technical replicates of blood from several donors. The germline V gene has CDR1 SGHRS and CDR2 YFSETQ. The CDR3 has 15 amino acids. The V segment lost 1 base and the J segment 4 bases; nucleotides outside the gene matches: 5. Data came from immunoSEQ multiplex PCR; TCRdb stores just in-frame clones and leaves some out. This sample carries some 87,000 clones, around 90% of them seen once, and the ten largest clones take over 0.35%. The sequence was obtained from a human donor in good health. The specimen sequenced was T cells isolated from PBMCs. The genes are TRBV5-1 and TRBJ2-7; 10 bases align to TRBD1. This chain's CDR3 is CASSLMGQGQYEQYF. The CDR3 DNA follows: TGCGCCAGCAGCTTGATGGGACAGGGGCAGTACGAGCAGTACTTC.